The source of this T cell receptor beta chain is a study of long-term antiretroviral therapy in people with HIV (dated by TCRdb to between 2021 and 2024). Regarding the research as a whole: Collection of the earliest samples took place about a decade ahead of the 2015 WHO recommendation for immediate ART, at a time when ART was typically delayed until CD4 counts fell. No cross-contamination during QIAcube processing was seen in test extractions of a monoclonal T-cell line run alongside 30 to 35 polyclonal samples. Of the 30 or so participants with HIV, about a dozen were female. This retrospective serial study examined whether starting ART and sustained HIV suppression were associated with changes in the composition and diversity of the TRB repertoire in peripheral blood. A total of 192 cryopreserved PBMC samples were contributed to the cohort by 30 adults with confirmed HIV infection, with samples collected serially over a mean of approximately six years (range 1-12). Findings and caveats that apply to the study as a whole: Expanded TRB clones identified before ART initiation dominated the repertoire across all time points, though the dominance fluctuated and decreased in many PLHIV after ART. Because cell numbers in pre-ART samples were limited, unsorted PBMC were profiled instead of sorted CD4+ and CD8+ T cells. No data were available on ART adherence, viral resistance or therapy changes, limiting inferences about post-ART repertoire changes. A significant increase in TRB diversity was found to be associated with ART initiation, although TRB diversity was observed to remain significantly below that of transplant donor controls even after long-term ART. Limited PBMC availability meant only the TCR beta chain was sequenced, without alpha chain pairing. Compared with controls, HIV repertoires had narrower CDR3 length ranges, and the network structure pointed to an antigen-experienced repertoire that shifted only slightly toward naive after ART. The samples span the years 2004 to 2017, and the ART regimens used may be less effective than current regimens.

Trimming removed 0 bases from V and 15 bases from J, leaving 9 bases between the germline ends. From the cysteine through the phenylalanine, the CDR3 covers 11 amino acids. Only the CDR3 part of the read is kept: 33 bases, read in frame from the first base. The germline V gene gives CDR1 as SGHAT and CDR2 as FQNNGV. To be included, a participant needed at least one PBMC sample from before ART initiation plus at least two post-ART samples. Treatment was received in the United States of America by all participants with HIV. Cryopreserved samples of about 0.9-11 million PBMC were thawed and washed before DNA extraction. At the time of the earliest PBMC sample for each participant with HIV, ages ranged from roughly 20 to 54 years. PBMC samples from each participant spanned 1-4 timepoints before ART initiation and 2-8 timepoints after ART initiation, with a median of 7 samples. For every participant, serial HIV viral load, CD4+ T-cell count, ART history and demographic data were obtained. Genomic DNA was extracted from unsorted PBMC with a Qiagen kit on a QIAcube, processed in batches of 12 samples.

As regards this clone: There is no known antigen for this receptor. No base qualities exist here, and no much larger clone lies one base off it.

The immunoSEQ hsTCRB v3.0 assay was used at survey level resolution for TRB variable region sequencing. The targeted TRB sequencing depth was about 40,000-50,000 T-cell genomes per sample. TRB libraries were pooled and sequenced on an Illumina MiSeq using a v3 150-cycle kit. As for the authors' bioinformatics: Repertoire analysis was run in R within a reproducible Nextflow workflow that covered QC, data transformation and analysis. LymphoSeq2, an R package for exploring AIRR-Seq data, was used to implement the custom analyses. After excluding a few samples that yielded fewer than 5000 total TRB sequences, some 190 HIV repertoires remained for analysis. Among the 188 retained HIV repertoires, some 60 were collected before ART initiation and roughly 130 were collected after ART initiation. Each repertoire was downsampled to 5000 TRB nucleotide sequences, and summary statistics were averaged across 100 downsampling iterations. The analysis kept only TRB sequences whose CDR3 regions were at least seven amino acids long. Diversity was measured with a Shannon entropy-derived clonality score and the Gini coefficient. Repertoire networks linked the top 5000 CDR3 amino acid sequences whenever two sequences differed by an edit distance of one. For TRB CDR3 amino acid sequences, antigen specificity groups and MHC restriction were predicted with GLIPH2. To flag known CMV, EBV, HIV or tissue antigen associations, CDR3 amino acid sequences were matched against VDJdb and McPAS-TCR. Pre-ART, post-ART and control groups were compared with Wilcoxon signed-rank tests and Holm-Bonferroni correction. TCRdb mirrors the immuneACCESS table, restricted to in-frame sequences. Some clones are absent from its copies; in checked studies, under half trace to an unresolved V gene, and the reason for the others is unknown. That table gives V, J and clone size, and the DNA gave D and trimming. The sample yields about 40,000 clones; roughly 87% were counted once. 6.2% of the sample is held by the ten biggest clonotypes.

This sample comprised unsorted PBMCs, obtained 1 year after starting antiretroviral therapy. The receptor was isolated from a man aged 18 to 30 with HIV. The rearranged chain carries TRBV11-2 and TRBJ2-1; no D segment can be confidently identified. The sequenced DNA: TGTGCCAGCAGCTTAGATCTAGAACGGTTCTTC. Translated, it gives CASSLDLERFF.